The 8 T cell receptor beta chains given below trace back to one sample, sequenced in a study of cytomegalovirus exposure and HLA in healthy donors. Researchers ran the PCR with 60 Vbeta and 13 Jbeta primers. This table comes from immunoSEQ multiplex PCR, and its TCRdb copy is limited to in-frame clones, with some not included. The table lists 80,000 to 130,000 clones, under 80% of them singletons. Sequenced sample: PBMCs. These receptors were obtained from a woman under 30 in good health and CMV-seropositive.

The chain couples TRBV27 to TRBJ1-2; 7 bases match TRBD1. J lost 4 bases, V lost 0 bases, and 5 bases had no gene match. The CDR3 is made up of 15 amino acids. CDR1 and CDR2 from the germline V gene are MNHEY and SMNVEV (reference sequence). CDR3 coding DNA: TGTGCCAGCAGTTTATCGGGGGACAGTAGCTATGGCTACACCTTC. This gives the protein CASSLSGDSSYGYTF.

Notes on this clone: Other DNA sequences in this sample translate to the same CDR3. V gene TRBV29-1 combines with J gene TRBJ2-7; D is perhaps TRBD2 (5 bases). The CDR3 runs to 13 residues. The germline CDR1 and CDR2 sequences are SQVTM and ANQGSEA. Trimming took 1 base from V and 4 from J, leaving 11 bases between them. CDR3 sequence (DNA): TGCAGCGTTGAAGTGGGGAGAGGTTACGAGCAGTACTTC. Translating it yields CSVEVGRGYEQYF.

V and J are TRBV27 and TRBJ2-7; tentatively, D is TRBD2 (6 bases). The CDR3 is made up of 14 amino acids. The V and J ends lost 2 bases and 2 bases respectively, with 10 bases between them. Germline loops: CDR1 MNHEY, CDR2 SMNVEV (reference sequence). CDR3 region: CASSLGGFPYEQYF. In DNA, the CDR3 is TGTGCCAGCAGTTTAGGAGGGTTTCCCTACGAGCAGTACTTC.

The rearrangement links TRBV23-1 to TRBJ2-1; 7 bases match TRBD2. TRBV23-1 is assigned to the ORF class and has an uncertain function. Germline trimming cut 0 bases from V and 0 bases from J; bases unmatched to any gene: 2. CDR3 size: 16 residues. For the CDR3, the DNA is TGCGCCAGCAGTCAATCTGGGAGGGCCTCCTACAATGAGCAGTTCTTC. This encodes CASSQSGRASYNEQFF.

This clone appeared a single time. The chain links TRBV6-4 to TRBJ2-3, with TRBD2 matching over 7 bases. Germline trimming cut 4 bases from V and 2 bases from J; bases unmatched to any gene: 6. Germline CDR1 is MRHNA and CDR2 is SNTAGT. This CDR3 is built from 15 residues. The CDR3 loop reads CASSALAEITDTQYF. In nucleotides, the CDR3 is TGTGCCAGCAGTGCCCTAGCGGAGATCACAGATACGCAGTATTTT.

V usage is TRBV7-2 and J usage is TRBJ1-4, with 7 bases that match TRBD1. This CDR3 has 14 amino acids. The ends lost 4 bases at V and 3 bases at J; junction bases unmatched: 2. The germline gives CDR1 SGHTA, CDR2 FQGNSA. The CDR3 nucleotides are TGTGCCAGCAGCTCGGGACAGCCTAATGAAAAACTGTTTTTT. Residues: CASSSGQPNEKLFF.

This chain joins TRBV2 and TRBJ1-5; 7 bases are a match to TRBD1. The CDR3 has 13 residues. Per germline, CDR1 SNHLY and CDR2 FYNNEI. Trimming cost V 6 bases and J 7 bases; bases outside gene matches: 6. The CDR3 loop reads CASRYDRDQPQHF. The CDR3 bases are TGTGCCAGCAGGTACGACAGGGACCAGCCCCAGCATTTT.

This clone appeared a few times. V and J are TRBV27 and TRBJ2-5, with 7 nucleotides matching TRBD1. V shed 6 bases, J shed 4 bases, and the junction held 2 bases outside the gene matches. The CDR3 is 12 amino acids. Germline V CDR1 and CDR2: MNHEY, SMNVEV (reference sequence). The CDR3 sequence: CASRDRVETQYF. The DNA of the CDR3 is TGTGCCAGCAGAGACAGGGTAGAGACCCAGTACTTC.